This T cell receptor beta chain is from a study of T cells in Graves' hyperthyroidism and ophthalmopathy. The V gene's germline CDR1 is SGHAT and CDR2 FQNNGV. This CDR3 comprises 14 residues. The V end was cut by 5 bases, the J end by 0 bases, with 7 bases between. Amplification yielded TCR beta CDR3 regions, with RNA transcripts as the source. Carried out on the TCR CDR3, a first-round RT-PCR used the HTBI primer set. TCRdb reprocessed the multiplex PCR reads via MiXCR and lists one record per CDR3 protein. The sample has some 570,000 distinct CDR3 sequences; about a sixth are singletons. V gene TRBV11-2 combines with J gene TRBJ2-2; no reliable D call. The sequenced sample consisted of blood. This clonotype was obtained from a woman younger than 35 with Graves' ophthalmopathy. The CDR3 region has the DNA TGTGCCAGCAGCCTCTCACCGAACACCGGGGAGCTGTTTTTT. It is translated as CASSLSPNTGELFF.